The subject of this entry is one TCR beta chain. What it binds is not known. This sample is drawn from a study of shared clonotypes between healthy human individuals. Study at large: Three men and a couple of women, aged 18 to 49, were donors.

Using approximately 200 ng DNA, approximately 30,000 T cell genomes, the sorted-subset replicate PCRs were run. Authors' data handling: There were no quality scores in the junction-only immunoSEQ sequences, so filtering differed. This table comes from immunoSEQ multiplex PCR, and its TCRdb copy is limited to in-frame clones, with some not included. The V and J calls and clone size are taken from that table; D and trimming were inferred from the DNA. The table records approximately 2,200,000 clones, about 92% of them present only once. The naive CD8 subset, CD45RO-negative cells positively selected for CCR7, excluded terminally differentiated effector memory CD45RA+ cells. General study results and limits: Memory subsets generally showed smaller estimated richness than naive subsets did.

Trimming shortened V by 6 bases and J by 8 bases, and 11 bases separated the two germline ends. This CDR3 is 12 amino acids long. CDR1 is MNHEY, CDR2 SVGAGI, per germline. The rearrangement uses TRBV6-5 and TRBJ2-1; a possible D gene is TRBD1 (5 bases). Sequences were obtained from naive CD8+ T cells from PBMCs. This receptor was taken from a man aged 18 to 29 in good health. Some clones in this sample may be carry-over from other donors' samples. CDR3 DNA sequence: TGTGCCAGCAGCCCGAACAGGTATGAGCAGTTCTTC. This encodes CASSPNRYEQFF.